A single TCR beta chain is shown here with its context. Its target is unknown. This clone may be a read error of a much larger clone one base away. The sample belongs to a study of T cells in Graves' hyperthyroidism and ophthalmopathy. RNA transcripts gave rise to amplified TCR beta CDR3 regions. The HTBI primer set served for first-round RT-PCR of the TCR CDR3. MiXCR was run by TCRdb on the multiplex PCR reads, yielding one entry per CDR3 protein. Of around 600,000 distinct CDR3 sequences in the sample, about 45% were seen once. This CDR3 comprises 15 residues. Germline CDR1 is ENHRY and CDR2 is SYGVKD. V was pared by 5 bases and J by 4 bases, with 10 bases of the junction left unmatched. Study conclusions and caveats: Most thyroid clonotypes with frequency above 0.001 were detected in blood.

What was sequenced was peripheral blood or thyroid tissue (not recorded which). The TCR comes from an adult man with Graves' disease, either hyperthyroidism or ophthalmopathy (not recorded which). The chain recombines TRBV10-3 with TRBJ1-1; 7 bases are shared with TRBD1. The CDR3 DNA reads TGTGCCATCAGTTCTCTAACAGGGGAAAGCACTGAAGCTTTCTTT. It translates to CAISSLTGESTEAFF.